This T cell receptor (beta chain) was observed in a study of cytomegalovirus exposure and HLA in healthy donors. General observations from the study: Later work found most CMV-associated TCR beta chains apparently HLA-restricted.

13 Jbeta primers and 60 Vbeta primers were used for the PCR. The assay was immunoSEQ multiplex PCR, and TCRdb's table has in-frame clones only and misses some. Among some 200,000 clones listed, roughly four fifths were seen once. Germline loops: CDR1 MNHEY, CDR2 SMNVEV (reference sequence). CDR3 length: 14 residues. V shed 3 bases and J shed 2 bases, with 9 bases lying between them. As for this clone: Its antigen is undetermined.

What was sequenced was PBMCs. This clonotype was sampled from a woman aged 40 to 50 in good health and CMV-seronegative. This rearrangement joins TRBV27 to TRBJ2-3; D uncertain. In nucleotides, the CDR3 is TGTGCCAGCAGTTTTGAGAAGCTCACAGATACGCAGTATTTT. Its protein product is CASSFEKLTDTQYF.